These 5 T cell receptor beta chains share one sample of origin, sequenced in a study of blood T cell repertoires in COVID-19. Generated by immunoSEQ multiplex PCR, the TCRdb table keeps only in-frame clones and is missing some. The sample includes approximately 89,000 clones, 70% to 90% of them seen just once. What was sequenced was peripheral blood. The origin of the receptors is a man in his 70s with acute or convalescent COVID-19.

This chain joins TRBV5-5 and TRBJ2-2, with TRBD2 matching 7 bases. V was clipped by 2 bases and J by 2 bases; unmatched bases: 6. Germline-derived CDR1 and CDR2 are SGHKS and YYEKEE (reference sequence). The CDR3 has 16 residues. CDR3 nucleotides: TGTGCCAGCAGCTTTGAAGCGGGGCGCAACACCGGGGAGCTGTTTTTT. Its protein is CASSFEAGRNTGELFF.

The chain carries TRBV11-3 and TRBJ2-7, with 10 bases aligning to TRBD1. Germline CDR1 is SGHNT and CDR2 is YENEEA. The junction had 3 bases not matched to a gene; V was cut back by 4 bases and J by 6 bases. The CDR3 contains 13 residues. CDR3 sequence: CASSWGQGTEQYF. The CDR3 DNA is TGTGCCAGCAGCTGGGGACAGGGGACCGAGCAGTACTTC. The full variable domain, completed using reference TRBV11-3 and TRBJ2-7, is EAGVVQSPRYKIIEKKQPVAFWCNPISGHNTLYWYLQNLGQGPELLIRYENEEAVDDSQLPKDRFSAERLKGVDSTLKIQPAELGDSAVYLCASSWGQGTEQYFGPGTRLTVT.

This chain uses TRBV28 with TRBJ1-3, with D perhaps matching TRBD1 (5 bases). Germline V CDR1 and CDR2: MDHEN, SYDVKM. The CDR3 is 17 amino acids. V was pared by 4 bases and J by 3 bases, with 19 bases between. In DNA form, the CDR3 reads TGTGCCAGCAGTTCCTATGGGGGGTGGGGAAATGGAAACACCATATATTTT. It translates to CASSSYGGWGNGNTIYF.

The gene calls are TRBV12-5 and TRBJ1-2; D gene uncertain. Germline V CDR1 and CDR2: LGHNT, FRNRAP. The CDR3 extends over 16 amino acids. Trimming pared 0 bases from V and 0 bases from J, leaving 11 bases between. The CDR3 here is CASGLVLAGANYGYTF. The CDR3 bases are TGTGCTAGTGGTTTGGTACTTGCCGGTGCTAACTATGGCTACACCTTC. The full variable domain, with the rest looked up from reference TRBV12-5 and TRBJ1-2, is DARVTQTPRHKVTEMGQEVTMRCQPILGHNTVFWYRQTMMQGLELLAYFRNRAPLDDSGMPKDRFSAEMPDATLATLKIQPSEPRDSAVYFCASGLVLAGANYGYTFGSGTRLTVV.

The table lists this clone with a count of one. This chain connects TRBV9 to TRBJ2-2; 12 bases line up with TRBD2. Germline CDR1 is SGDLS and CDR2 is YYNGEE. V shed 0 bases and J 0 bases; nucleotides not matched to a gene: 3. The CDR3 is made up of 18 amino acids. The CDR3 spells CASSVVASGGANTGELFF. CDR3 sequence (DNA): TGTGCCAGCAGCGTAGTGGCTAGCGGGGGGGCGAACACCGGGGAGCTGTTTTTT.